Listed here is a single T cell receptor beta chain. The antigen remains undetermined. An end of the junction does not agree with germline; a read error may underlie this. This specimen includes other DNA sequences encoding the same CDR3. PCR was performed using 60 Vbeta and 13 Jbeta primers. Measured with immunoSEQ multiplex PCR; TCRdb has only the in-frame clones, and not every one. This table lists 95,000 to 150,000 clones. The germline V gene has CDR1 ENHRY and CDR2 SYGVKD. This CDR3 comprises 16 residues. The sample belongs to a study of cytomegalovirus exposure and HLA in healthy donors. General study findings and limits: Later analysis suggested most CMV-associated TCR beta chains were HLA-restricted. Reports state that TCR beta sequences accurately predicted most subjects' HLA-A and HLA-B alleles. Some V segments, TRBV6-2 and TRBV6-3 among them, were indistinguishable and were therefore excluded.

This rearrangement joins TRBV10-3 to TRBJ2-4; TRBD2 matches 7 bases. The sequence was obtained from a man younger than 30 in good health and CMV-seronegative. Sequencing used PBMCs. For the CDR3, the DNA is TGTGCTATCAGTGAGGAAGCGGGGTGGACCAAAAACATTCAGTACTTC. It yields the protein CAISEEAGWTKNIQYF.